A single TCR beta chain is shown here with its context. Using immunoSEQ multiplex PCR, the repertoire was profiled, and TCRdb retains in-frame clones only, with some absent. Among tens of thousands of clones listed, roughly nine tenths were seen once. The germline V gene encodes CDR1 MNHEY and CDR2 SVGEGT. Between the trimmed V and J ends, which lost 2 bases and 5 bases, there was a span of 7 bases. The CDR3 runs to 13 residues. This entry comes from a study of T cell responses to AZD1222 COVID-19 vaccine. This sequence originates from an adult in good health. Source: peripheral blood, taken on day 0 of AZD1222 vaccination. This rearrangement joins TRBV6-2 or TRBV6-3 to TRBJ2-1; D is undetermined. DNA for the CDR3: TGTGCCAGCAGTTACGTCAGGAACAATGAGCAGTTCTTC. It translates to CASSYVRNNEQFF.